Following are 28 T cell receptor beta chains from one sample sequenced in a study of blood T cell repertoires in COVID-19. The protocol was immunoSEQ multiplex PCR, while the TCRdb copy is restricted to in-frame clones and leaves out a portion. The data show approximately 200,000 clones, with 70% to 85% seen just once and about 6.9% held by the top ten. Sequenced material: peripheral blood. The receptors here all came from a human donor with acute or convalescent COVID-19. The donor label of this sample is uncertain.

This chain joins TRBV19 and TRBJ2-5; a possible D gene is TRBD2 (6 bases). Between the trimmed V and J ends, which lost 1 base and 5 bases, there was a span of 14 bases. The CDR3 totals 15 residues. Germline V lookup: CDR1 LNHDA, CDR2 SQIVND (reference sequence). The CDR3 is CASSIVGAGGETQYF. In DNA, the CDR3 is TGTGCCAGTAGTATAGTAGGGGCCGGAGGGGAGACCCAGTACTTC. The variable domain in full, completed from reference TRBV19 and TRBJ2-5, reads DGGITQSPKYLFRKEGQNVTLSCEQNLNHDAMYWYRQDPGQGLRLIYYSQIVNDFQKGDIAEGYSVSREKKESFPLTVTSAQKNPTAFYLCASSIVGAGGETQYFGPGTRLLVL.

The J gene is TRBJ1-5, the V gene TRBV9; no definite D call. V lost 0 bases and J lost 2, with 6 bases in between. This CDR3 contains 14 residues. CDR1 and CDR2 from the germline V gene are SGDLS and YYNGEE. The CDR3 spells CASSVGQGNQPQHF. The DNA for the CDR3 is TGTGCCAGCAGCGTAGGTCAGGGCAATCAGCCCCAGCATTTT. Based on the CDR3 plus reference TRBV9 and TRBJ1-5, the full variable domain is DSGVTQTPKHLITATGQRVTLRCSPRSGDLSVYWYQQSLDQGLQFLIQYYNGEERAKGNILERFSAQQFPDLHSELNLSSLELGDSALYFCASSVGQGNQPQHFGDGTRLSIL.

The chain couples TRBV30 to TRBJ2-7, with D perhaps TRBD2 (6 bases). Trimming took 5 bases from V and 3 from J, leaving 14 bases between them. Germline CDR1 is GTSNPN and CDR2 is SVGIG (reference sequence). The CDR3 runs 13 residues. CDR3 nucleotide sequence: TGTGCCTGGGGTACCGGACTAAACTACGAGCAGTACTTC. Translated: CAWGTGLNYEQYF.

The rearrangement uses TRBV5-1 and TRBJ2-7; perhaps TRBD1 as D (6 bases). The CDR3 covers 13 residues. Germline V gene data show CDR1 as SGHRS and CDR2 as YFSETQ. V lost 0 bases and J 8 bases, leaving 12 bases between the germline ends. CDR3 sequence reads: CASSLAGASKQYF. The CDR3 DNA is TGCGCCAGCAGCTTGGCAGGGGCCTCCAAGCAGTACTTC.

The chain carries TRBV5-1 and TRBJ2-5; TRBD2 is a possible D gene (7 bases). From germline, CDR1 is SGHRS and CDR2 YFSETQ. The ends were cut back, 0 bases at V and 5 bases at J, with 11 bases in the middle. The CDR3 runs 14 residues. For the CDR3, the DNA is TGCGCCAGCAGCTTGGTCGGGGGGCGGGAGACCCAGTACTTC. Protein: CASSLVGGRETQYF.

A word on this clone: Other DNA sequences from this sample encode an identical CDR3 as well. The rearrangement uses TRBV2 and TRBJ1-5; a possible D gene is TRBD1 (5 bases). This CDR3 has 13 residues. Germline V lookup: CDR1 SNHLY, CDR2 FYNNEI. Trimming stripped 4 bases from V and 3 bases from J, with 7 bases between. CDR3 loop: CASSGGPNQPQHF. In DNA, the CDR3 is TGTGCCAGCAGTGGGGGCCCCAATCAGCCCCAGCATTTT.

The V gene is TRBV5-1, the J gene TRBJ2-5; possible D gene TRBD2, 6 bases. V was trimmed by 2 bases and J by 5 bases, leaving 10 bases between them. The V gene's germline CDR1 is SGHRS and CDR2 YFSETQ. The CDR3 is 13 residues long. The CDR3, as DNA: TGCGCCAGCAGCTTTGGTGGGGGGGAGACCCAGTACTTC. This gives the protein CASSFGGGETQYF.

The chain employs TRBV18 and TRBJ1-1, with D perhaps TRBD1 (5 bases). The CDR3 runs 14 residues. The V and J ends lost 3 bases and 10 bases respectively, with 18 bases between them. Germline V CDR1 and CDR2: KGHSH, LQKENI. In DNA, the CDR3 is TGTGCCAGCTCACCGGAGAAGCAGGGCCTGAGAGCTTTCTTT. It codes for CASSPEKQGLRAFF. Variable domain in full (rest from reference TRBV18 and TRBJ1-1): NAGVMQNPRHLVRRRGQEARLRCSPMKGHSHVYWYRQLPEEGLKFMVYLQKENIIDESGMPKERFSAEFPKEGPSILRIQQVVRGDSAAYFCASSPEKQGLRAFFGQGTRLTVV.

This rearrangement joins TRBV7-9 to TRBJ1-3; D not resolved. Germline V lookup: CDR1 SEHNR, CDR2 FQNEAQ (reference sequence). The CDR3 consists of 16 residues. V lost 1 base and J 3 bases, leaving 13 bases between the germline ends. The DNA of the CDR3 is TGTGCCAGCAGCTTAGTAGGTGCGGGATTTGGAAACACCATATATTTT. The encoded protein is CASSLVGAGFGNTIYF. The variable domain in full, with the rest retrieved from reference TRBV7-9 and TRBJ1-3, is DTGVSQNPRHKITKRGQNVTFRCDPISEHNRLYWYRQTLGQGPEFLTYFQNEAQLEKSRLLSDRFSAERPKGSFSTLEIQRTEQGDSAMYLCASSLVGAGFGNTIYFGEGSWLTVV.

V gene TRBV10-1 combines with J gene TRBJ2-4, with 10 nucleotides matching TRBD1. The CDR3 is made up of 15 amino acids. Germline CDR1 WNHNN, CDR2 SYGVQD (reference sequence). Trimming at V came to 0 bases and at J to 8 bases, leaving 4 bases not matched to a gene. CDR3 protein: CASSESRGQGYIQYF. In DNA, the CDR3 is TGCGCCAGCAGTGAGTCTCGGGGACAGGGGTACATTCAGTACTTC.

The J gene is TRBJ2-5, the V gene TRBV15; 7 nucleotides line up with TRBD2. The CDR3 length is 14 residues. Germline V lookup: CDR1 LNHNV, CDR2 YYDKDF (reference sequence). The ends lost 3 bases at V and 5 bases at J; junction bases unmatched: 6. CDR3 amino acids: CATSRQLALETQYF. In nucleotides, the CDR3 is TGTGCCACCAGCAGGCAACTAGCGTTGGAGACCCAGTACTTC.

This chain's CDR3 is CAISERSGMGDTQYF. The CDR3 DNA sequence: TGTGCCATCAGTGAGCGAAGCGGGATGGGGGATACGCAGTATTTT. The chain couples TRBV10-3 to TRBJ2-3; 7 nucleotides match TRBD2. The CDR3 loop spans 15 amino acids. J was trimmed by 6 bases and V by 2 bases; bases with no gene match: 8. Germline V CDR1 and CDR2: ENHRY, SYGVKD.

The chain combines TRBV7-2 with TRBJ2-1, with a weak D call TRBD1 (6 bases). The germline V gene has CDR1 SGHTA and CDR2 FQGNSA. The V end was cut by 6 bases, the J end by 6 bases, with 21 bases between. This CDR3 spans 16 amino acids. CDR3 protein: CASSRTLGGVVNEQFF. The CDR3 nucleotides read TGTGCCAGCAGTCGGACCCTAGGGGGAGTGGTCAATGAGCAGTTCTTC. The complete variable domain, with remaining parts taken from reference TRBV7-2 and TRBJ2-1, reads GAGVSQSPSNKVTEKGKDVELRCDPISGHTALYWYRQSLGQGLEFLIYFQGNSAPDKSGLPSDRFSAERTGGSVSTLTIQRTQQEDSAVYLCASSRTLGGVVNEQFFGPGTRLTVL.

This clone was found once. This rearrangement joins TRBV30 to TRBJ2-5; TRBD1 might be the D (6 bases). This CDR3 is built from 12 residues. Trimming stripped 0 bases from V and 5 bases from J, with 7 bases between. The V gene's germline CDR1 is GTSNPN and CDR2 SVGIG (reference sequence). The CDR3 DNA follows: TGTGCCTGGAGTGTCCAGGGGGAGACCCAGTACTTC. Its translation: CAWSVQGETQYF.

The chain's CDR3 is CASSEGGAYEQYF. The CDR3 DNA reads TGTGCCAGCAGTGAAGGGGGGGCCTACGAGCAGTACTTC. The V and J genes are TRBV2 and TRBJ2-7; tentative D call: TRBD2 (6 bases). In germline, CDR1 is SNHLY, CDR2 FYNNEI. Trimming cost V 1 base and J 2 bases, with 6 bases left between them. The CDR3 sequence is 13 residues long.

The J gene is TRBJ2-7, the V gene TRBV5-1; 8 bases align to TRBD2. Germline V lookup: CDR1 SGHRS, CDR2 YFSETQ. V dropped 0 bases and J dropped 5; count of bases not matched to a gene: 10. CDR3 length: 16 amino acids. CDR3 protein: CASSLAAGLDIHEQYF. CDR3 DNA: TGCGCCAGCAGCTTGGCCGCGGGACTAGATATCCACGAGCAGTACTTC.

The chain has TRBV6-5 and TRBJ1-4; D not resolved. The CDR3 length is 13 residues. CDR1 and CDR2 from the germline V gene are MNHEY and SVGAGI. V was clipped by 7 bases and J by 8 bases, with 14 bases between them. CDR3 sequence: CASKRSEREKLFF. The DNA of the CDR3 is TGTGCCAGCAAAAGGAGCGAGCGGGAAAAACTGTTTTTT.

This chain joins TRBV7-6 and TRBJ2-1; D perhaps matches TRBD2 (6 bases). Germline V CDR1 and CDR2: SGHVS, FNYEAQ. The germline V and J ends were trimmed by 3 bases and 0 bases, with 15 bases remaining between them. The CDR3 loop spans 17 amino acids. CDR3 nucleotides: TGTGCCAGCAGCTTGTATGAGCGGGTAAGCTCCTACAATGAGCAGTTCTTC. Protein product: CASSLYERVSSYNEQFF.

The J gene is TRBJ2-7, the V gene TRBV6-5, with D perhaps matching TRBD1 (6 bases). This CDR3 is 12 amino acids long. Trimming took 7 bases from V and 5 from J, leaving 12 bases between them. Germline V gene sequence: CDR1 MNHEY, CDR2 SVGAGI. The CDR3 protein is CASTRTANEQYF. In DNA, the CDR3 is TGTGCCAGCACGAGGACAGCTAACGAGCAGTACTTC.

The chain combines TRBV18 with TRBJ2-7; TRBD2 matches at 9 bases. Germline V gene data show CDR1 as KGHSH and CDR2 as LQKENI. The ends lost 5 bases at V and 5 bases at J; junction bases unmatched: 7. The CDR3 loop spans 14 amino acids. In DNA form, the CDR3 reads TGTGCCAGCTCAGCGGGAGGGCCCACAAACGAGCAGTACTTC. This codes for CASSAGGPTNEQYF.

CDR3 sequence reads: CASSRLAGSSYEQYF. In DNA, the CDR3 is TGTGCCAGCAGCCGACTAGCGGGTAGCTCCTACGAGCAGTACTTC. The chain links TRBV27 to TRBJ2-7; TRBD2 aligns across 10 bases. Germline CDR1 and CDR2: MNHEY and SMNVEV (reference sequence). This CDR3 region has 15 residues. Germline trimming cut 6 bases from V and 0 bases from J; bases unmatched to any gene: 5.

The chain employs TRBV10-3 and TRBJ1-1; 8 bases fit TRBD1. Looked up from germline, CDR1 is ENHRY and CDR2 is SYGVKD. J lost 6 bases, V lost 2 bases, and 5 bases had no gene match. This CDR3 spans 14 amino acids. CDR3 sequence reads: CAISEGQGVPEAFF. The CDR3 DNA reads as TGTGCCATCAGTGAGGGACAGGGAGTCCCTGAAGCTTTCTTT.

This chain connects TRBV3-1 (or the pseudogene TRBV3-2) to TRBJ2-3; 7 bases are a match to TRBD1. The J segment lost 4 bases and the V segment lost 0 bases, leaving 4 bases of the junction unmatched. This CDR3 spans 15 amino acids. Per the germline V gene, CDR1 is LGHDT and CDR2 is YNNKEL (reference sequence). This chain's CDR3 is CASSQDVQGADTQYF. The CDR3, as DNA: TGTGCCAGCAGCCAAGATGTTCAGGGGGCAGATACGCAGTATTTT.

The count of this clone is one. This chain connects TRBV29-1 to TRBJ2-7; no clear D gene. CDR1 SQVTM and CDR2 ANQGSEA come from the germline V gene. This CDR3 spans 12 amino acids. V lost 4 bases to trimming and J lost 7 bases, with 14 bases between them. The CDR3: CSVGQDTNEQYF. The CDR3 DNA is TGCAGCGTTGGACAAGACACGAATGAGCAGTACTTC.

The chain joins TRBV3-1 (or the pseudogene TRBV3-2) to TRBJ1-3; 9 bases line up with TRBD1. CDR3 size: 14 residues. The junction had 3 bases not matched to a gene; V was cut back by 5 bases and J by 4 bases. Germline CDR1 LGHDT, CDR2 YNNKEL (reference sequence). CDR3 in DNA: TGTGCCAGCAGCTCCGGGACAGGGGGAAACACCATATATTTT. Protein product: CASSSGTGGNTIYF.

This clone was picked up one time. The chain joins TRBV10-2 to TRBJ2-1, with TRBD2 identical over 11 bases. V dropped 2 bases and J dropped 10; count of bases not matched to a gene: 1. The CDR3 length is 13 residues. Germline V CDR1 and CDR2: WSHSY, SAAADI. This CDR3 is CASSELAGGEQFF. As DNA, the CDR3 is TGCGCCAGCAGTGAGCTAGCGGGAGGCGAGCAGTTCTTC.

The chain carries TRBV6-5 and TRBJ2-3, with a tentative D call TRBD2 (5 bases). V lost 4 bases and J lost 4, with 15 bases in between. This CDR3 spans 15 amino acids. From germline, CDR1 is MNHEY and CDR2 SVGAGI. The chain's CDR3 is CASSWSGTGADTQYF. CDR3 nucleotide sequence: TGTGCCAGCAGTTGGAGCGGTACCGGGGCAGATACGCAGTATTTT.

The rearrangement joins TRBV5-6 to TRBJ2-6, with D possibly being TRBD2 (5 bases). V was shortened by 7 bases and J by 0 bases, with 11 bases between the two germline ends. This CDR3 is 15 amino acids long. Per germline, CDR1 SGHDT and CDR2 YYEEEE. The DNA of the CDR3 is TGTGCCAGCTCAGGACTGTCCTCTGGGGCCAACGTCCTGACTTTC. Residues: CASSGLSSGANVLTF.